This T cell receptor beta chain was sequenced during a study of T-cell reconstitution after alpha-beta-depleted transplantation in children. Unique molecular identifiers were incorporated during preparation of the TCRbeta library. One entry per CDR3 protein, called by TCRdb with MiXCR from the PCR reads. The data hold more than 450,000 distinct CDR3 sequences, with about 17% observed a single time. Details on this clonotype: One end of the junction is discordant with germline, which a read error may explain.

The length of the CDR3 is 13 residues. Germline V gene lookup returns CDR1 LNHNV and CDR2 YYDKDF (reference sequence). The chain has TRBV15 and TRBJ2-7; D unclear. The sample was PBMCs from the stem cell graft donor, taken from the stem cell graft. The TCR originated in a human donor who donated a stem cell graft to a child with acute lymphoblastic leukemia. DNA for the CDR3: TGTGCCACCAGCAGCCGGTCCTCCTACGAGCATTACTTC. It encodes CATSSRSSYEHYF.